This T cell receptor (beta chain) originates from a study of CD8 T cells in Susac syndrome. RNA was extracted with the RNeasy kit, and a quantity of about 0.45 to 1 ug was reverse transcribed using random hexamers. TCRdb independently ran MiXCR on the immunoSEQ multiplex PCR reads; one entry per CDR3 protein. The table includes hundreds of thousands of distinct CDR3 sequences, roughly 84% detected once. The CDR3 is 15 residues long. From germline, CDR1 is KGHSH and CDR2 LQKENI. V gave up 0 bases and J gave up 0 bases, with 8 bases separating them. The study used treatment-naive patients who had stable or active relapsing-remitting disease as multiple sclerosis controls.

V usage is TRBV18 and J usage is TRBJ1-1; D gene ambiguous. The sequencing input was CD8+ T cells from PBMCs. The TCR comes from a human donor with multiple sclerosis. CDR3 in amino acids: CASSPPDGVNTEAFF. The CDR3 DNA reads as TGTGCCAGCTCACCACCCGACGGTGTGAACACTGAAGCTTTCTTT.